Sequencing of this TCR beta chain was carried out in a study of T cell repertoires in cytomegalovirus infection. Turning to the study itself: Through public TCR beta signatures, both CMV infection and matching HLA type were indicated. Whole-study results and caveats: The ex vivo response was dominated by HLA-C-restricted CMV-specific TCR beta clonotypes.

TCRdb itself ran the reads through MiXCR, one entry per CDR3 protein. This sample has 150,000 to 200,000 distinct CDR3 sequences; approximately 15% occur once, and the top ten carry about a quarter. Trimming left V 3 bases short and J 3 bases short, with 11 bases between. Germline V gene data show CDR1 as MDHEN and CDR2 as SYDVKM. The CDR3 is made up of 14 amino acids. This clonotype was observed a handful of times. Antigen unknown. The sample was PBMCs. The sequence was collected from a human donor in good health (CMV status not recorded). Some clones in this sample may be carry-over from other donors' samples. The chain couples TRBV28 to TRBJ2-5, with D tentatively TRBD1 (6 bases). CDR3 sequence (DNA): TGTGCCAGCAGTTTGACAGGCGAGAAAGAGACCCAGTACTTC. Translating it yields CASSLTGEKETQYF.